The clone carrying this T cell receptor beta chain was seen a handful of times. The CDR3 is 13 amino acids. Deletions cut 6 bases from V and 7 bases from J, with 15 bases between. CDR1 is SEHNR, CDR2 FQNEAQ, per germline (reference sequence). The sample originates from a study of beta chain features in type 1 diabetes. Investigators reverse transcribed all isolated RNA, so they sequenced expressed TCRB transcripts. Sequenced by immunoSEQ multiplex PCR; TCRdb stores in-frame clones only, minus some. The table records about 240,000 clones, 27% of them present only once. The chain links TRBV7-9 to TRBJ1-2; the D gene is possibly TRBD1 (5 bases). This TCR was sampled from a man aged 25 to 40 in good health. The sample consisted of central memory CD4+ T cells from blood. DNA for the CDR3: TGTGCCAGCAGTCCAGAAGGAAGGGGTGGCTACACCTTC. It yields the protein CASSPEGRGGYTF.